This T cell receptor beta chain originates from a study of control samples from healthy donors and cancer patients. The table came from immunoSEQ multiplex PCR; TCRdb's copy has only in-frame clones and leaves some out. The sample shows 20,000 to 30,000 clones, roughly 90% of them seen only once. V lost 5 bases to trimming and J lost 4 bases, with 12 bases between them. The CDR3 has 14 amino acids. In germline, CDR1 is MNHEY, CDR2 SVGAGI. The chain has TRBV6-5 and TRBJ1-3; tentative D call: TRBD1 (5 bases). This TCR was recovered from a man in his forties or fifties with lung cancer. The specimen was PBMCs. The CDR3 DNA follows: TGTGCCAGCAGTCCCAGCCGACAGGGAAACACCATATATTTT. Protein: CASSPSRQGNTIYF.